This paragraph covers one TCR beta chain sequence. The sample comes from a study of T cell changes during pregnancy in multiple sclerosis. The repertoire was sequenced with immunoSEQ multiplex PCR; TCRdb's copy has only in-frame clones and lacks some. Among tens of thousands of clones, about 84% were seen once, and the ten largest hold 6.5% to 8.5%. V lost 0 bases to trimming and J lost 5 bases; unmatched junction nucleotides: 3. CDR1 MRHNA and CDR2 SNTAGT come from the germline V gene. The CDR3 length is 15 residues. Here the sequenced sample was CD8+ T cells from peripheral blood mononuclear cells, taken after pregnancy. The sequence was collected from a female donor with multiple sclerosis, enrolled in a pregnancy study. The chain couples TRBV6-4 to TRBJ2-3; 9 bases align to TRBD2. For the CDR3, the DNA is TGTGCCAGCAGTGACTCGGCGGGGGGGGGAGATACGCAGTATTTT. It is translated as CASSDSAGGGDTQYF.